This TCR beta chain is from a study of vaccination and CD4 T cells after COVID-19. Details on this clonotype: Antigen: not known.

The CDR3 is 13 amino acids. Trimming removed 7 bases from V and 4 bases from J, with 16 bases in between. The germline V gene encodes CDR1 DFQATT and CDR2 SNEGSKA (reference sequence). Cultured CD4+ T cells had their DNA profiled by the Oncomine TCR Beta short-read assay. TCRdb analysed the PCR reads with MiXCR anew, one entry per CDR3 protein. Here the sample spans 9,500 or so distinct CDR3 sequences, roughly 70% being singletons. Stated treatment: approximately nine-day PBMC culture with coronavirus spike peptide pools or control peptides (ViraFEST assay). The V call is TRBV20-1, the J call TRBJ1-2; D possibly corresponds to TRBD1 (5 bases). What was sequenced was CD4+ T cells from blood, cultured in vitro. The origin of this receptor is a human donor who had recovered from COVID-19. CDR3 coding DNA: TGCAGTGTTGCGGAGCGGGGCGGCTATGGCTACACCTTC. Protein: CSVAERGGYGYTF.